This T cell receptor (beta chain) was profiled in a study of OX40 agonist ivuxolimab in advanced cancers. Method: immunoSEQ multiplex PCR; TCRdb's copy keeps in-frame clones and lacks some. This sample has tens of thousands of clones, with 70% to 90% found just once. On cycle 4 day 1 and cycle 7 day 1, as well as at baseline, blood was sampled. The germline V gene has CDR1 SQVTM and CDR2 ANQGSEA. V lost 3 bases to trimming and J lost 3 bases; unmatched junction nucleotides: 9. CDR3 size: 18 residues. Comments on this clone: Its target is not known.

Broader study findings: Within 6 weeks, CD4+ and CD8+ blood T cells expanded clonally at 0.1 to 3.0 mg/kg. The study found that CD8+ T cells averaged more expanded clones than CD4+.

The chain employs TRBV29-1 and TRBJ2-2; TRBD2 aligns across 14 bases. The sequence came from an adult with an advanced solid tumor such as melanoma, head and neck, liver or kidney cancer. Specimen: CD4+ or CD8+ T cells sorted from blood, collected in a trial of the OX40 agonist ivuxolimab. CDR3 coding DNA: TGCAGCGTTGACCCCACCGGACTAGCGGGAGGTGACACCGGGGAGCTGTTTTTT. Translated, it gives CSVDPTGLAGGDTGELFF.